Given below is one T cell receptor beta chain in context. Its target is not known. The data derive from a study of neurological immune-mediated disorders. Findings of the study overall: Because no CDR3 amino acid sequences were shared across subjects by expanded clones, private repertoires were suggested in all groups.

Each sequencing run yielded over 170 million TCR-beta sequences from 15-18 subjects. TCRdb itself ran the 5' RACE reads through MiXCR, one entry per CDR3 protein. The data hold tens of thousands of distinct CDR3 sequences, with around 10% observed a single time. CDR3 length: 14 amino acids. In germline, CDR1 is LGHNA, CDR2 YNFKEQ. Trimming cost V 0 bases and J 2 bases, with 5 bases left between them. The chain uses TRBV4-2 and TRBJ1-5, with D uncertain. The sample consisted of PBMCs. This TCR came from a middle-aged man in good health. CDR3 sequence reads: CASSQDRGNQPQHF. The CDR3 region has the DNA TGTGCCAGCAGCCAAGATAGGGGCAATCAGCCCCAGCATTTT.